The 23 T cell receptor beta chains presented below share a single source sample, sequenced in a study of T-cell memory formation after mild COVID-19. TCRdb re-called the 5' RACE reads with MiXCR, one entry per CDR3 protein. Among roughly 450,000 distinct CDR3 sequences listed, about 20% were seen once. The source material was PBMCs or a T cell subset sorted from them (not recorded which). The receptors derive from an adult woman who had mild COVID-19 (a few samples of this study predate the infection). Cell type and time point are not known.

V and J are TRBV20-1 and TRBJ2-3; TRBD2 matches at 14 bases. V was pared by 3 bases and J by 4 bases, with 3 bases of the junction left unmatched. Germline loops: CDR1 DFQATT, CDR2 SNEGSKA (reference sequence). The length of the CDR3 is 15 residues. The CDR3 sequence is CSARTSGRGSDTQYF. CDR3 DNA: TGCAGTGCTAGGACTAGCGGGAGGGGGTCAGATACGCAGTATTTT.

This chain links TRBV13 with TRBJ2-4; the D gene could be TRBD1 or TRBD2 (5 bases each). This CDR3 spans 16 amino acids. The germline V and J ends were trimmed by 5 bases and 0 bases, with 14 bases remaining between them. In germline, CDR1 is PRHDT, CDR2 FYEKMQ (reference sequence). The CDR3 bases are TGTGCCAGCAGCCCGTGGGGGAATCTAGCCAAAAACATTCAGTACTTC. This gives the protein CASSPWGNLAKNIQYF.

V is TRBV5-1 and J is TRBJ1-4; 8 nucleotides agree with TRBD1. CDR1 is SGHRS and CDR2 is YFSETQ in the germline V gene. The length of the CDR3 is 16 residues. V shed 4 bases, J shed 2 bases, and the junction held 7 bases outside the gene matches. CDR3 DNA sequence: TGCGCCAGCAGCCGACAGGGGATTGGGACTAATGAAAAACTGTTTTTT. Its protein product is CASSRQGIGTNEKLFF. Filled out from reference TRBV5-1 and TRBJ1-4, the complete variable domain reads KAGVTQTPRYLIKTRGQQVTLSCSPISGHRSVSWYQQTPGQGLQFLFEYFSETQRNKGNFPGRFSGRQFSNSRSEMNVSTLELGDSALYLCASSRQGIGTNEKLFFGSGTQLSVL.

This clonotype was counted at least ten times. The chain joins TRBV11-2 to TRBJ2-7; 11 nucleotides match TRBD2. From germline, CDR1 is SGHAT and CDR2 FQNNGV. Trimming cost V 1 base and J 3 bases; bases outside gene matches: 5. This CDR3 has 16 residues. The CDR3 DNA reads TGTGCCAGCAGCTTAGCTTCTAGCGGGGGGATCTACGAGCAGTACTTC. Translated, it gives CASSLASSGGIYEQYF.

The rearrangement links TRBV5-1 to TRBJ2-7; D gene unclear. Germline loops: CDR1 SGHRS, CDR2 YFSETQ. Trimming pared 0 bases from V and 4 bases from J, leaving 11 bases between. The CDR3 consists of 14 residues. CDR3 region: CASSLVEDPYEQYF. The DNA for the CDR3 is TGCGCCAGCAGCTTGGTCGAGGACCCTTACGAGCAGTACTTC.

This clonotype was recorded at least ten times. The chain uses TRBV29-1 and TRBJ2-7; TRBD1 matches at 8 bases. CDR1 SQVTM and CDR2 ANQGSEA come from the germline V gene. V dropped 6 bases and J dropped 0; count of bases not matched to a gene: 4. This CDR3 contains 13 residues. CDR3: CSVWDRSSYEQYF. CDR3 bases: TGCAGCGTGTGGGACAGGAGCTCCTACGAGCAGTACTTC.

This clonotype has only a few counts. The chain has TRBV24-1 and TRBJ2-3; 7 bases are a match to TRBD2. This CDR3 comprises 16 residues. V lost 5 bases and J lost 5; bases outside the gene matches: 12. Germline V gives CDR1 KGHDR, CDR2 SFDVKD. Here the CDR3 DNA reads TGTGCCACCAGTGTCCCGACTAGCCCTGTGGGAGATACGCAGTATTTT. Translated, it gives CATSVPTSPVGDTQYF.

This clonotype was counted between two and nine times. The V and J genes are TRBV29-1 and TRBJ2-3, with D maybe TRBD2 (6 bases). The CDR3 consists of 12 residues. The germline V gene encodes CDR1 SQVTM and CDR2 ANQGSEA. The ends were cut back, 7 bases at V and 5 bases at J, with 13 bases in the middle. CDR3 loop: CSEEGEGDTQYF. The CDR3 DNA follows: TGCAGCGAGGAGGGTGAAGGAGATACGCAGTATTTT.

This clonotype was counted a few times. This chain joins TRBV10-2 and TRBJ1-2; D gene uncertain. The CDR3 covers 13 residues. Trimming shortened V by 0 bases and J by 8 bases, and 10 bases separated the two germline ends. Germline CDR1 is WSHSY and CDR2 is SAAADI. The CDR3 loop reads CASSESEVFGYTF. Written as DNA, the CDR3 is TGCGCCAGCAGTGAGTCTGAGGTCTTCGGCTACACCTTC.

In this sample, this clonotype turned up many times. The chain carries TRBV29-1 and TRBJ1-1, with 7 bases aligning to TRBD1. CDR3 length: 12 residues. CDR1 and CDR2 (germline): SQVTM, ANQGSEA. The J segment lost 10 bases and the V segment lost 6 bases, leaving 11 bases of the junction unmatched. The CDR3 bases are TGCAGCGTGCCCAGGGACAGTGTAGGAGCTTTCTTT. Amino acid sequence: CSVPRDSVGAFF.

The rearrangement joins TRBV2 to TRBJ1-6; TRBD1 is a possible D gene (6 bases). V was pared by 3 bases and J by 5 bases, with 8 bases between. The V gene's germline CDR1 is SNHLY and CDR2 FYNNEI. The CDR3 is 14 residues long. The CDR3 DNA reads as TGTGCCAGCAGTGAGGGGGCCAATAATTCACCCCTCCACTTT. Protein sequence: CASSEGANNSPLHF.

This chain joins TRBV12-3 or TRBV12-4 and TRBJ2-1; D may correspond to TRBD1 or TRBD2 (5 bases each). The CDR3 totals 13 residues. The V gene lost 5 bases and the J gene lost 8 bases, with 13 bases spanning the gap. Here the CDR3 reads CASSLRDGDEQFF. DNA of the CDR3: TGTGCCAGCAGTCTTCGGGACGGGGATGAGCAGTTCTTC.

The rearrangement joins TRBV4-1 to TRBJ2-7, with 11 bases lining up with TRBD2. Germline CDR1 reads MGHRA; CDR2 reads YSYEKL. J gave up 5 bases and V 5 bases, and 11 bases lay outside the gene matches. The CDR3 is 16 amino acids. The CDR3 is CASSWLAGGPENEQYF. The DNA for the CDR3 is TGCGCCAGCAGCTGGTTAGCGGGGGGGCCGGAGAACGAGCAGTACTTC.

The V and J genes are TRBV30 and TRBJ1-1, with D possibly being TRBD1 (5 bases). The CDR3 runs 14 residues. Germline V gene sequence: CDR1 GTSNPN, CDR2 SVGIG (reference sequence). V dropped 2 bases and J dropped 5 bases, with 15 bases sitting between them. CDR3 bases: TGTGCCTGGAGTCAGTATAGGGGAAGAACTGAAGCTTTCTTT. It specifies CAWSQYRGRTEAFF. Full variable domain (rest looked up from reference TRBV30 and TRBJ1-1): SQTIHQWPATLVQPVGSPLSLECTVEGTSNPNLYWYRQAAGRGLQLLFYSVGIGQISSEVPQNLSASRPQDRQFILSSKKLLLSDSGFYLCAWSQYRGRTEAFFGQGTRLTVV.

Ten or more counts support this clonotype. The gene calls are TRBV20-1 and TRBJ2-1; TRBD1 matches 10 bases. There are 14 residues in the CDR3. Germline trimming cut 6 bases from V and 6 bases from J; bases unmatched to any gene: 8. Per germline, CDR1 DFQATT and CDR2 SNEGSKA (reference sequence). The chain's CDR3 is CSAGPGQGSNEQFF. CDR3 nucleotide sequence: TGCAGTGCGGGTCCGGGACAGGGGAGCAATGAGCAGTTCTTC.

The CDR3 DNA reads TGCGCCAGCAGCCACACGACAGGGGGCACTGAAGCTTTCTTT. As protein: CASSHTTGGTEAFF. The chain links TRBV5-1 to TRBJ1-1; 9 nucleotides agree with TRBD1. Germline V gives CDR1 SGHRS, CDR2 YFSETQ. V was pared by 4 bases and J by 4 bases, with 5 bases of the junction left unmatched. The CDR3 has 14 residues.

The chain recombines TRBV29-1 with TRBJ1-1; D gene ambiguous. Germline assignment: CDR1 SQVTM and CDR2 ANQGSEA. The CDR3 consists of 13 residues. V lost 0 bases and J 4 bases, leaving 9 bases between the germline ends. The CDR3: CSVEELATTEAFF. The CDR3 DNA reads as TGCAGCGTTGAAGAGCTTGCGACCACTGAAGCTTTCTTT.

This clonotype was seen repeatedly, ten times or more. The chain links TRBV5-1 to TRBJ2-2; no firm D call. The CDR3 contains 14 residues. From germline, CDR1 is SGHRS and CDR2 YFSETQ. V was trimmed by 4 bases and J by 2 bases, leaving 9 bases between them. The CDR3 DNA is TGCGCCAGCAGCGGACCGGGCAACACCGGGGAGCTGTTTTTT. It specifies CASSGPGNTGELFF. Drawing the rest from reference TRBV5-1 and TRBJ2-2, the complete variable domain is KAGVTQTPRYLIKTRGQQVTLSCSPISGHRSVSWYQQTPGQGLQFLFEYFSETQRNKGNFPGRFSGRQFSNSRSEMNVSTLELGDSALYLCASSGPGNTGELFFGEGSRLTVL.

The CDR3, as DNA: TGTGCCAGCGGACTCCCCTCCGGCACTGAAGCTTTCTTT. Protein sequence: CASGLPSGTEAFF. V and J are TRBV11-1 and TRBJ1-1, with unresolved D. The CDR3 runs 13 residues. From germline, CDR1 is SGHAT and CDR2 FQDESV (reference sequence). Trimming removed 8 bases at V and 4 bases at J, with 14 bases between.

This clonotype has more than one count but fewer than ten. The chain uses TRBV20-1 and TRBJ2-7; 9 bases are shared with TRBD1. J gave up 6 bases and V 1 base, and 10 bases lay outside the gene matches. This CDR3 has 15 residues. Germline V gene data show CDR1 as DFQATT and CDR2 as SNEGSKA (reference sequence). DNA for the CDR3: TGCAGTGCTAGAGTGTGGGGACAGGGTGTTCCCGAGCAGTACTTC. It specifies CSARVWGQGVPEQYF.

The gene calls are TRBV24-1 and TRBJ2-2; TRBD1 matches 10 bases. CDR1 and CDR2 (germline): KGHDR, SFDVKD. J gave up 4 bases and V 2 bases, and 6 bases lay outside the gene matches. There are 17 residues in the CDR3. In nucleotides, the CDR3 is TGTGCCACCAGTGATTGGGGACAGGGGATAGGCACCGGGGAGCTGTTTTTT. The encoded protein is CATSDWGQGIGTGELFF.

This clonotype was observed a few times. The chain recombines TRBV4-1 with TRBJ1-6, with no clear D. Per germline, CDR1 MGHRA and CDR2 YSYEKL. The CDR3 consists of 14 residues. Trimming removed 1 base from V and 7 bases from J, with 8 bases in between. CDR3 residues: CASSQGPGNSPLHF. The CDR3 DNA reads TGCGCCAGCAGCCAAGGTCCGGGGAATTCACCCCTCCACTTT.

V and J are TRBV6-5 and TRBJ1-1; the D gene is possibly TRBD1 (5 bases). CDR3 length equals 14 residues. Trimming removed 6 bases from V and 0 bases from J, with 11 bases in between. The V gene's germline CDR1 is MNHEY and CDR2 SVGAGI. CDR3 nucleotide sequence: TGTGCCAGCAGACAGGACTTCTTGAACACTGAAGCTTTCTTT. This encodes CASRQDFLNTEAFF.